This T cell receptor (beta chain) was identified during a study of patients and donors after allogeneic stem cell transplantation. TCRdb itself ran the RT-PCR reads through MiXCR, one entry per CDR3 protein. The top ten hold roughly 7% of the sample, which has hundreds of thousands of distinct CDR3 sequences, 16% seen once. CDR1 SEHNR and CDR2 FQNEAQ come from the germline V gene (reference sequence). CDR3 length: 14 amino acids. Trimming cost V 5 bases and J 5 bases, with 16 bases left between them. This clonotype was obtained from a human donor who was either an allogeneic HSCT recipient or a stem cell or donor lymphocyte infusion donor (not recorded which). It is not recorded whose cells these are; they may come from a transplant donor. The source material was blood, either unsorted or a sorted T cell fraction (not recorded which). The chain joins TRBV7-9 to TRBJ2-7; no reliable D call. CDR3 sequence (DNA): TGTGCCAGCAGCCCGACGTCCCTGCTGCACGAGCAGTACTTC. It encodes CASSPTSLLHEQYF.